Listed below are T cell receptor beta chains from one sample, sequenced in a study of PD-1 blockade in mismatch repair-deficient tumors. Measured with immunoSEQ multiplex PCR; TCRdb has only the in-frame clones, and not every one. The table records 120,000 or so clones, 85% to 90% of them present only once. Sequenced material: peripheral blood, taken 44 weeks after starting pembrolizumab. These TCRs come from an adult with mismatch repair-deficient cancer. The CDR3 runs from the conserved cysteine through the conserved F or W.

TRBJ1-5 | TRBV6-6 | 15 | CASSWARDANQPQHF
TRBJ1-1 | TRBV6-6 | 13 | CASSFSPRLEAFF
TRBJ2-2 | TRBV27 | 16 | CARGRAGHSNTGELFF
TRBJ2-7 | TRBV2 | 15 | CASSEAWKQGDEQYF
TRBJ2-2 | TRBV2 | 16 | CASSGGRWTDTGELFF
TRBJ2-6 | TRBV28 | 18 | CASSAGQPPSRGANVLTF
TRBJ2-7 | TRBV6-1 | 14 | CASSERREATEQYF
TRBJ2-5 | TRBV18 | 17 | CASSQNPGLAGAETQYF
TRBJ2-5 | TRBV7-9 | 17 | CASSLVVSGPLQETQYF
TRBJ2-5 | TRBV2 | 14 | CASSPGEILQTQYF
TRBJ2-7 | TRBV30 | 11 | CAWSSGDEQYF
TRBJ2-5 | TRBV7-9 | 14 | CASSVNQGRETQYF